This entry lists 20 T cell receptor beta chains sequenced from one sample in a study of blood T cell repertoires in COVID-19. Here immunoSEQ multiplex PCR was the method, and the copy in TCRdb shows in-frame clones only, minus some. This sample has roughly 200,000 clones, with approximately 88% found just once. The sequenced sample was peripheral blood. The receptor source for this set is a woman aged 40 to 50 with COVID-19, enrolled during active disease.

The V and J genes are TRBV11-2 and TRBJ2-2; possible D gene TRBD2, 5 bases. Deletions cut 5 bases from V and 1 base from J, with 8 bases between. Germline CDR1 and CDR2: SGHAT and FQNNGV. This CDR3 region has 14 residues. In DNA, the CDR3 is TGTGCCAGCAGCCTCGGAGGGAACACCGGGGAGCTGTTTTTT. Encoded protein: CASSLGGNTGELFF.

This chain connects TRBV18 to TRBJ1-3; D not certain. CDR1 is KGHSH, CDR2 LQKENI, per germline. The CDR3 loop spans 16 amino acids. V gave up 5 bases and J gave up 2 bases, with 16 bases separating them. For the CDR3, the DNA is TGTGCCAGCTCAACTGGGTCTCCGGGTGCTGGAAACACCATATATTTT. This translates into CASSTGSPGAGNTIYF.

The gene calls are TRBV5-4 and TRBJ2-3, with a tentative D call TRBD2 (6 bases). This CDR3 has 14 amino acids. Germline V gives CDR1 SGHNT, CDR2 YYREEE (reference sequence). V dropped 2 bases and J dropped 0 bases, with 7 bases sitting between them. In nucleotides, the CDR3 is TGTGCCAGCAGCTTTGGAGGGAGCACAGATACGCAGTATTTT. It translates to CASSFGGSTDTQYF.

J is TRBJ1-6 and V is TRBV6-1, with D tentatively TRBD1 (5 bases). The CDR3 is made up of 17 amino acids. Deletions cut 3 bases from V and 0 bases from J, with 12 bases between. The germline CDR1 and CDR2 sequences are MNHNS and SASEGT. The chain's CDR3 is CASSDQGISSYNSPLHF. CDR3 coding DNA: TGTGCCAGCAGTGACCAGGGAATTAGCTCCTATAATTCACCCCTCCACTTT.

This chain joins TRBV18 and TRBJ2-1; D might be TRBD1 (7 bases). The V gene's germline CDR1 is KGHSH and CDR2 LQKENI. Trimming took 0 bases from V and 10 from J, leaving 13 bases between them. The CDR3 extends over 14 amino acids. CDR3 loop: CASSPPEGAGEQFF. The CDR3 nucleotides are TGTGCCAGCTCACCACCTGAGGGGGCGGGGGAGCAGTTCTTC.

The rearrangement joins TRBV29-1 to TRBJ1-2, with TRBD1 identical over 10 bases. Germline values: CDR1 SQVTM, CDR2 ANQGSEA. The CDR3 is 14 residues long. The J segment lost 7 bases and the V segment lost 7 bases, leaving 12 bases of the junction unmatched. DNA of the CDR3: TGCAGCGCCGTCCCGGGACAGGGGATCTCTGGCTACACCTTC. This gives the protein CSAVPGQGISGYTF.

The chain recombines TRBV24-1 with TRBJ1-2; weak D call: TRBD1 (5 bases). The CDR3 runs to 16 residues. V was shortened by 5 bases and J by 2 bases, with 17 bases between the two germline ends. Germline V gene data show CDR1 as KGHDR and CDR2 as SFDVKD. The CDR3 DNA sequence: TGTGCCACCAGTGGGGTCGGGCAGGAGGGGAACTATGGCTACACCTTC. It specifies CATSGVGQEGNYGYTF.

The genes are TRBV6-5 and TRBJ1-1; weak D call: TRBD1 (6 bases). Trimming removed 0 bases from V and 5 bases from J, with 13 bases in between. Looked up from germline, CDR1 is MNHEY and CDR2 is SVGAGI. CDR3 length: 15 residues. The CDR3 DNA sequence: TGTGCCAGCAGTTACTCGAAACAGGGCACGACTGAAGCTTTCTTT. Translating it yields CASSYSKQGTTEAFF.

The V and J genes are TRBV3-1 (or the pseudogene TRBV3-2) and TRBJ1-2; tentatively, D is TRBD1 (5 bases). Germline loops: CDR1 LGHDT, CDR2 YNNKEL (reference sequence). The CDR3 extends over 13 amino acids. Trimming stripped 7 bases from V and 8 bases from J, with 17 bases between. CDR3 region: CASTQGAVFGYTF. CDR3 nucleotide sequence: TGTGCCAGCACACAAGGGGCGGTTTTCGGCTACACCTTC.

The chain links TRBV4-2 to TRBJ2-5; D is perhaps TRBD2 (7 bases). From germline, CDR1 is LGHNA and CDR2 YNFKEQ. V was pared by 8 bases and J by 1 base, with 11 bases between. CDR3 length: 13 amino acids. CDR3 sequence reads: CASGRGPQETQYF. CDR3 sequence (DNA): TGTGCCAGCGGGCGGGGGCCCCAAGAGACCCAGTACTTC.

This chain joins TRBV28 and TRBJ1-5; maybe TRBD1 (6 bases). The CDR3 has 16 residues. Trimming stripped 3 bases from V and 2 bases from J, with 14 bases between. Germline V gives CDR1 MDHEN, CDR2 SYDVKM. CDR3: CASSFLGPGGNQPQHF. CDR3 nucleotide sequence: TGTGCCAGCAGTTTTCTGGGGCCAGGGGGCAATCAGCCCCAGCATTTT.

The CDR3 is CASSARGGALGEKLFF. CDR3 nucleotides: TGTGCCAGCAGCGCCCGTGGGGGGGCCTTAGGCGAAAAACTGTTTTTT. V and J are TRBV9 and TRBJ1-4; D is perhaps TRBD1 (6 bases). The CDR3 runs 16 residues. Germline CDR1 reads SGDLS; CDR2 reads YYNGEE. V was shortened by 3 bases and J by 8 bases, with 20 bases between the two germline ends.

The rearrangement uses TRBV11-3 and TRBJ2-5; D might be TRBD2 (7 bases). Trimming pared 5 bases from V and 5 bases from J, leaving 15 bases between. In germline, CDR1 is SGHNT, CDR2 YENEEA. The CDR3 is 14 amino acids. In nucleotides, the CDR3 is TGTGCCAGCAGCCCTCTCGGGGGGCATGAGACCCAGTACTTC. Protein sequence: CASSPLGGHETQYF.

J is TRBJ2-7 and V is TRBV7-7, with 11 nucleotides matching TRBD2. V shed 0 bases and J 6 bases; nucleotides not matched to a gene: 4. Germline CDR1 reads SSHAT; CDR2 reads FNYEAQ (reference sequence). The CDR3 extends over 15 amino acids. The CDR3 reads CASSLASGGASEQYF. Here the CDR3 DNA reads TGTGCCAGCAGCTTAGCTAGCGGGGGGGCCAGCGAGCAGTACTTC. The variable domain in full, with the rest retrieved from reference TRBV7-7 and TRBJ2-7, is GAGVSQSPRYKVTKRGQDVTLRCDPISSHATLYWYQQALGQGPEFLTYFNYEAQPDKSGLPSDRFSAERPEGSISTLTIQRTEQRDSAMYRCASSLASGGASEQYFGPGTRLTVT.

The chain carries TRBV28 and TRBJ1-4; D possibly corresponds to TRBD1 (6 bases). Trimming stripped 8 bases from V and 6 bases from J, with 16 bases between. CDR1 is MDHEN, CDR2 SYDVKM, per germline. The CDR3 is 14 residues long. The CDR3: CASVGQGSHEKLFF. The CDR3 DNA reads TGTGCCAGCGTGGGACAAGGGAGCCATGAAAAACTGTTTTTT. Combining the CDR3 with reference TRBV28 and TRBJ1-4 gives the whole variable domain DVKVTQSSRYLVKRTGEKVFLECVQDMDHENMFWYRQDPGLGLRLIYFSYDVKMKEKGDIPEGYSVSREKKERFSLILESASTNQTSMYLCASVGQGSHEKLFFGSGTQLSVL.

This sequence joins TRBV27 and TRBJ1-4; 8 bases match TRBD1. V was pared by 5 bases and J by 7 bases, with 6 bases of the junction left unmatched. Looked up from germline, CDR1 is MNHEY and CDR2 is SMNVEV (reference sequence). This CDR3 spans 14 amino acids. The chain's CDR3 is CASSRTGQSEKLFF. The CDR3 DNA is TGTGCCAGCAGTCGGACAGGGCAGAGTGAAAAACTGTTTTTT.

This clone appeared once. CDR3 amino acids: CASSQGTSTDTQYF. Written as DNA, the CDR3 is TGTGCCAGCAGCCAGGGGACTAGCACAGATACGCAGTATTTT. The gene calls are TRBV3-1 (or the pseudogene TRBV3-2) and TRBJ2-3; weak D call: TRBD2 (6 bases). V lost 3 bases to trimming and J lost 0 bases, with 7 bases between them. Germline-derived CDR1 and CDR2 are LGHDT and YNNKEL (reference sequence). This CDR3 spans 14 amino acids.

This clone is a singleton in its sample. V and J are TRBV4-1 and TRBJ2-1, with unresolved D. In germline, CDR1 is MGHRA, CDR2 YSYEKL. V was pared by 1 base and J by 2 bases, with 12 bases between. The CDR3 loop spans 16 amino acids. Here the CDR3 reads CASSQVDILAYNEQFF. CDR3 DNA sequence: TGCGCCAGCAGCCAAGTTGATATTCTAGCCTACAATGAGCAGTTCTTC.

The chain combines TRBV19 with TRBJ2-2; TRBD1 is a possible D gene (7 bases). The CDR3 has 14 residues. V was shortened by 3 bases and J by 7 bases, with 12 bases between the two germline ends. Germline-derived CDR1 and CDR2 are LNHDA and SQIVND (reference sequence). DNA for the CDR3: TGTGCCAGTAGTATTCAGGGGGGCGGCGGGGAGCTGTTTTTT. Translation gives CASSIQGGGGELFF.

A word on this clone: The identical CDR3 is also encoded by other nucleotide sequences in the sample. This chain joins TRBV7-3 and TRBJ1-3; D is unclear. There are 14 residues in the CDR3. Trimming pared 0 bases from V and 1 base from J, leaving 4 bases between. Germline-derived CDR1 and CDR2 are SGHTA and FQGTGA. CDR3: CASSLTGSGNTIYF. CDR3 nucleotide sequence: TGTGCCAGCAGCTTAACCGGGTCTGGAAACACCATATATTTT.